Listed below are T cell receptor beta chains from one sample, sequenced in a study of T cell changes during pregnancy in multiple sclerosis. TCRdb keeps only in-frame clones here, not all; method: immunoSEQ multiplex PCR. This sample carries fewer than 65,000 clones, 92% of them seen once, and the ten largest clones take 0.39%. The specimen comprised CD4+ T cells from peripheral blood mononuclear cells, sampled after pregnancy. Source of these receptors: a female donor with multiple sclerosis, enrolled in a pregnancy study. Each CDR3 is given with its conserved first and last residue. D genes are given only for firm matches. For some rows the clone size is stated as once, few or many, or as a class when expanded; others skip it.

NA TRBJ2-1 TRBD1 TRBV11-2 TGTGCCAGCAGCCGAACATACAGGGGCAATGAGCAGTTCTTC CASSRTYRGNEQFF
NA TRBJ1-2 TRBD1 TRBV7-8 TGTGCCAGCAGCTCGGGACAGAACTATGGCTACACCTTC CASSSGQNYGYTF
NA TRBJ1-5 NA TRBV28 TGTGCCAGCAGTTACGACTCCCGTGGTCAGCCCCAGCATTTT CASSYDSRGQPQHF
NA TRBJ1-1 TRBD1 TRBV10-3 TGTGCCATCAGTGAGACCGGGACAGGAGCTCGACTGAACACTGAAGCTTTCTTT CAISETGTGARLNTEAFF
NA TRBJ2-7 TRBD2 TRBV27 TGTGCCAGCAGTGGGGCGGGGGGATCAGTCGACGAGCAGTACTTC CASSGAGGSVDEQYF
NA TRBJ1-1 TRBD1 TRBV19 TGTGCCAGTAGAGAGGGACAGGGGAGAACAACTGAAGCTTTCTTT CASREGQGRTTEAFF
NA TRBJ1-3 NA TRBV13 TGTGCCAGCAGCTTAGGCCGAGCCCGACACTCTGGAAACACCATATATTTT CASSLGRARHSGNTIYF
NA TRBJ2-7 TRBD2 TRBV4-1 TGCGCCAGCAGCCAACAATGGGTTAGAACTAGCGCATCTTACGAGCAGTACTTC CASSQQWVRTSASYEQYF
once TRBJ1-6 TRBD1 TRBV30 TGTGCTCGCGGGACAGGGGGCATAAGGTCACCCCTCCACTTT CARGTGGIRSPLHF
NA TRBJ2-3 TRBD2 TRBV25-1 TGTGCCAGCAGTGCCCTAGCGGGAGTGGCCACAGATACGCAGTATTTT CASSALAGVATDTQYF
NA TRBJ1-2 TRBD1 TRBV14 TGTGCCAGCAGCCCACAGGGGGCGAATAGCTATGGCTACACCTTC CASSPQGANSYGYTF
NA TRBJ2-1 NA TRBV28 TGTGCCAGCAGCCAAAAAACAGGGTTGGCCTACAATGAGCAGTTCTTC CASSQKTGLAYNEQFF
NA TRBJ2-7 TRBD1 TRBV28 TGTGCCAGCAGTTCTCAGGGGGCGGAGGGAGGCGAGCAGTACTTC CASSSQGAEGGEQYF
NA TRBJ2-1 TRBD2 TRBV29-1 TGCAGCGTTGCGGGGGGGCAGGAGAGGAGCGGGAGGCTTTACAATGAGCAGTTCTTC CSVAGGQERSGRLYNEQFF
NA TRBJ1-6 NA TRBV6-1 TGTGCTACGGGTAGCTCCTATAATTCACCCCTCCACTTT CATGSSYNSPLHF
NA TRBJ1-1 NA TRBV4-1 TGCGCCAGCAGCCAAGATGGGAACAGGGTGACTGAAGCTTTCTTT CASSQDGNRVTEAFF
NA TRBJ2-5 TRBD2 TRBV27 TGTGCCAGCAGTTTCCCCGGGAGGGGAGAGACCCAGTACTTC CASSFPGRGETQYF
NA TRBJ2-2 NA TRBV27 TGTGCCAGCAGCTTCTATCCCTCGACTGAGAACACCGGGGAGCTGTTTTTT CASSFYPSTENTGELFF
NA TRBJ2-5 NA TRBV6-4 TGTGCCAGCAGTGACTCAGCGGGAGAGACCCAGTACTTC CASSDSAGETQYF
NA TRBJ1-2 TRBD1 TRBV27 TGTGCCAGCAGTCCGACAAGGACAGGACTCTATGGCTACACCTTC CASSPTRTGLYGYTF
NA TRBJ2-1 NA TRBV7-8 TGTGCCAGCAGCTTCACAGGGAACAATGAGCAGTTCTTC CASSFTGNNEQFF
NA TRBJ2-1 TRBD2 TRBV2 TGTGCCAGCAGTGCTGTGACGGGAGGATTAGGGGTAAATGAGCAGTTCTTC CASSAVTGGLGVNEQFF
NA TRBJ2-7 TRBD1 TRBV5-1 TGCGCCAGCAGCTTGGGCCAGACATATGGACAGGGGACCGTCTACGAGCAGTACTTC CASSLGQTYGQGTVYEQYF
NA TRBJ1-1 TRBD1 TRBV6-6 TGTGCCAGCAACTGGGACAGGGTGGCCACTGAAGCTTTCTTT CASNWDRVATEAFF
once TRBJ2-3 TRBD1 TRBV9 TGTGCCAGCAGCGTTAAACAGGGGACCGGTCCAGATACGCAGTATTTT CASSVKQGTGPDTQYF
NA TRBJ1-2 NA TRBV7-8 TGTGCCAGCAGCTTAGAGAGGCGTAGAGGGAACTATGGCTACACCTTC CASSLERRRGNYGYTF
NA TRBJ2-5 NA TRBV7-8 TGTGCCAGCAGCTTAGAGCCTACTAGGAGGAGCGAGACCCAGTACTTC CASSLEPTRRSETQYF